The source of this TCR beta chain is a study of beta chain features in type 1 diabetes. Study-level results: Healthy donors had naive, central memory and Treg TCRB repertoires that appeared less similar than those seen among patients. Patients with type 1 diabetes showed fewer VDJ junction insertions and more deletions. Amplification by PCR could prefer shorter templates, with the same effect in patients and controls. Moderate yet significant TCRB CDR3 shortening was seen in Type 1 diabetes patients in all four CD4+ subsets.

The CDR3 spans 14 residues. V lost 6 bases and J lost 0, with 11 bases in between. CDR1 is SGHRS and CDR2 is YFSETQ in the germline V gene. Cells sorted by CD45RO/CCR7/CD25/CD127/CD95/CD27 comprised CD4+ naive, central memory, regulatory and stem cell-like memory cells. This clone was counted only a few times. Its target is unknown. Sequenced material consisted of expressed TCRB transcripts (all of the isolated RNA was reverse transcribed). The assay was immunoSEQ multiplex PCR, and TCRdb's table has in-frame clones only and misses some. The table shows around 260,000 clones, with approximately 25% occurring only once.

The chain employs TRBV5-1 and TRBJ2-3; possible D gene TRBD2, 5 bases. The TCR sequence derives from a young woman with type 1 diabetes. Sequencing was done on a sample of naive CD4+ T cells from blood. CDR3 in amino acids: CASNPTGSTDTQYF. In DNA, the CDR3 is TGCGCCAGCAACCCGACGGGAAGCACAGATACGCAGTATTTT.